This TCR beta chain was sequenced for a study of blood T cell repertoires in COVID-19. The assay was immunoSEQ multiplex PCR, and TCRdb's table has in-frame clones only and misses some. The sample includes some 210,000 clones, roughly 94% of them seen just once. CDR1 is SNHLY and CDR2 is FYNNEI in the germline V gene. This CDR3 has 14 amino acids. V gave up 9 bases and J gave up 9 bases; unmatched junction bases: 13. Sequences were obtained from peripheral blood. The receptor comes from a young man with acute or convalescent COVID-19. The chain joins TRBV2 to TRBJ1-2; 10 bases agree with TRBD1. The CDR3 here is CASSPDRGRLSYTF. CDR3 DNA: TGTGCCAGTTCCCCTGACAGGGGGCGTCTAAGCTACACCTTC. The whole variable domain, remainder taken from reference TRBV2 and TRBJ1-2, is EPEVTQTPSHQVTQMGQEVILRCVPISNHLYFYWYRQILGQKVEFLVSFYNNEISEKSEIFDDQFSVERPDGSNFTLKIRSTKLEDSAMYFCASSPDRGRLSYTFGSGTRLTVV.